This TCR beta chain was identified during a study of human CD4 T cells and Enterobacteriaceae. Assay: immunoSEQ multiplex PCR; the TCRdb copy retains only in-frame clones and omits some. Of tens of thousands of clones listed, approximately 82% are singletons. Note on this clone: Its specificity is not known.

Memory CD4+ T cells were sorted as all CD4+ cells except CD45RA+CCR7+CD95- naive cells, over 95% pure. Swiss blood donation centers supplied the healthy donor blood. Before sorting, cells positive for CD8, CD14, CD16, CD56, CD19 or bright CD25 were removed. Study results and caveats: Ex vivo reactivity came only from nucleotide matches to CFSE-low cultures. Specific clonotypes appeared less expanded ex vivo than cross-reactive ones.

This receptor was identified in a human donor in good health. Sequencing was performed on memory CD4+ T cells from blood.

The CDR3 nucleotides read TGTGCCAGCAGCTTATCCCCTTTAGGGGCCGCAAATTTCTACGAGCAGTACTTC. Translated, it gives CASSLSPLGAANFYEQYF. The genes are TRBV11-2 and TRBJ2-7, with a weak D call TRBD1 (5 bases). The CDR3 sequence is 18 residues long. Trimming removed 2 bases from V and 3 bases from J, with 23 bases in between. Germline V gives CDR1 SGHAT, CDR2 FQNNGV.